Below, 24 T cell receptor beta chains from the same sample are listed, as sequenced in a study of T cells after yellow fever vaccination. TCRdb analysed the 5' RACE reads with MiXCR anew, one entry per CDR3 protein. The sample holds 150,000 or so distinct CDR3 sequences; 6.6% are singletons and the top ten take under 0.7%. Here the sequenced sample was CD4+ T cells sorted from PBMCs, taken 10 days after the yellow fever booster vaccination. The receptors shown here come from a man in his thirties or forties who received the YFV17D yellow fever vaccine.

This clonotype occurred many times. J is TRBJ1-1 and V is TRBV12-3 or TRBV12-4, with TRBD1 matching 9 bases. The CDR3 consists of 14 residues. V lost 6 bases and J lost 2; bases outside the gene matches: 4. CDR3 amino acids: CASSRTGANTEAFF. The CDR3 DNA is TGTGCCAGCAGCAGGACAGGGGCTAACACTGAAGCTTTCTTT.

The table lists this clonotype with many counts. The gene calls are TRBV7-2 and TRBJ2-5; 8 bases are shared with TRBD2. The junction had 5 bases not matched to a gene; V was cut back by 5 bases and J by 0 bases. Germline CDR1 reads SGHTA; CDR2 reads FQGNSA. This CDR3 comprises 15 residues. For the CDR3, the DNA is TGTGCCAGCAGCCCCCGACTAGCGTACCAAGAGACCCAGTACTTC. Translation: CASSPRLAYQETQYF.

Concerning this clonotype itself: Being one base from a much bigger clone, this may be a read error. The genes are TRBV28 and TRBJ1-2; D is undetermined. The CDR3 is 13 amino acids. Germline CDR1 MDHEN, CDR2 SYDVKM. Trimming left V 8 bases short and J 0 bases short, with 10 bases between. The DNA of the CDR3 is TGTGCCAGCCGCGACCGAACTAACTATGGCTACACCTTC. Its protein is CASRDRTNYGYTF.

This clonotype was picked up many times. This rearrangement joins TRBV9 to TRBJ2-3; TRBD2 is a possible D gene (5 bases). The CDR3 is 12 residues long. Germline CDR1 reads SGDLS; CDR2 reads YYNGEE. V dropped 3 bases and J dropped 4 bases, with 6 bases sitting between them. This chain's CDR3 is CASSGGADTQYF. As DNA, the CDR3 is TGTGCCAGCAGCGGGGGAGCAGATACGCAGTATTTT.

The rearrangement joins TRBV20-1 to TRBJ2-5, with a tentative D call TRBD2 (6 bases). Trimming pared 6 bases from V and 4 bases from J, leaving 18 bases between. CDR1 and CDR2 from the germline V gene are DFQATT and SNEGSKA (reference sequence). The CDR3 is 14 amino acids. In nucleotides, the CDR3 is TGCAGTGCCCAGGAGGGAGGAAGGGGAGAGACCCAGTACTTC. Its translation: CSAQEGGRGETQYF.

The sample holds many counts of this clonotype. The V gene is TRBV6-5, the J gene TRBJ2-7; TRBD2 aligns across 9 bases. This CDR3 region has 16 residues. CDR1 MNHEY and CDR2 SVGAGI come from the germline V gene. The V gene end was trimmed by 6 bases and the J gene end by 7 bases; junction bases not matched to a gene: 16. Here the CDR3 DNA reads TGTGCCAGCAGACTACGGTTGATGGCGGGAGGGCCTGAGCAGTACTTC. Residues: CASRLRLMAGGPEQYF.

This clonotype was counted between two and nine times. This rearrangement joins TRBV5-1 to TRBJ2-7; TRBD2 is a possible D gene (5 bases). Germline V gene data show CDR1 as SGHRS and CDR2 as YFSETQ. Trimming removed 2 bases from V and 5 bases from J, with 11 bases in between. The CDR3 is 13 residues long. CDR3 region: CASSFSSFDEQYF. Here the CDR3 DNA reads TGCGCCAGCAGCTTTTCTAGCTTCGACGAGCAGTACTTC. Full variable domain (remainder filled in from reference TRBV5-1 and TRBJ2-7): KAGVTQTPRYLIKTRGQQVTLSCSPISGHRSVSWYQQTPGQGLQFLFEYFSETQRNKGNFPGRFSGRQFSNSRSEMNVSTLELGDSALYLCASSFSSFDEQYFGPGTRLTVT.

The rearrangement links TRBV12-5 to TRBJ2-2; D is possibly TRBD2 (6 bases). This CDR3 has 15 amino acids. The V gene's germline CDR1 is LGHNT and CDR2 FRNRAP. Trimming cost V 2 bases and J 3 bases, with 10 bases left between them. The CDR3 sequence: CASGLSLAYTGELFF. CDR3 bases: TGTGCTAGTGGTTTGAGCCTAGCGTACACCGGGGAGCTGTTTTTT.

Ten or more counts support this clonotype. This rearrangement joins TRBV7-7 to TRBJ2-5; no clear D. The CDR3 totals 14 residues. Germline lookup yields CDR1 SSHAT and CDR2 FNYEAQ (reference sequence). The V gene lost 5 bases and the J gene lost 2 bases, with 12 bases spanning the gap. The CDR3 sequence: CASSLRHDQETQYF. The CDR3 DNA reads TGTGCCAGCAGCCTAAGACATGATCAAGAGACCCAGTACTTC.

The DNA for the CDR3 is TGTGCCAGTAGTACTACACAGGGATCAACCGTCTACGAGCAGTACTTC. Its protein product is CASSTTQGSTVYEQYF. The gene calls are TRBV19 and TRBJ2-7, with a weak D call TRBD1 (6 bases). The CDR3 is made up of 16 amino acids. V was cut by 4 bases and J by 3 bases, with 19 bases left in between. The germline V gene encodes CDR1 LNHDA and CDR2 SQIVND (reference sequence).

This clonotype showed up many times. The gene calls are TRBV5-1 and TRBJ2-1; TRBD2 might be the D (6 bases). The CDR3 has 17 residues. Germline lookup yields CDR1 SGHRS and CDR2 YFSETQ. V gave up 1 base and J gave up 10 bases, with 24 bases separating them. The CDR3 reads CASSLYLGGRSPVEQFF. The CDR3 coding sequence is TGCGCCAGCAGCTTGTACTTAGGAGGGCGGTCCCCCGTAGAGCAGTTCTTC.

This clonotype was detected only a few times. The chain uses TRBV6-5 and TRBJ1-1; no clear D. The V end lost 0 bases, the J end lost 2 bases, and 7 bases lay between the germline ends. Germline values: CDR1 MNHEY, CDR2 SVGAGI. The CDR3 spans 14 residues. CDR3 DNA sequence: TGTGCCAGCAGTTACTCGAACAGAAACACTGAAGCTTTCTTT. It translates to CASSYSNRNTEAFF.

A few counts support this clonotype. This chain connects TRBV5-1 to TRBJ2-7, with TRBD2 identical over 11 bases. With V trimmed by 0 bases and J by 5 bases, 25 bases remained unmatched. The V gene's germline CDR1 is SGHRS and CDR2 YFSETQ. This CDR3 has 22 amino acids. The CDR3 sequence is CASSLGGQGSRTRLAGYHEQYF. The CDR3 coding sequence is TGCGCCAGCAGCTTGGGGGGACAGGGCAGCCGAACAAGACTAGCGGGATACCACGAGCAGTACTTC.

The CDR3 nucleotides read TGCAGCGGAGGGACTAGCGCTTTGGCAGAGACCCAGTACTTC. It yields the protein CSGGTSALAETQYF. The chain links TRBV29-1 to TRBJ2-5; 10 nucleotides line up with TRBD2. The CDR3 contains 14 residues. CDR1 is SQVTM and CDR2 is ANQGSEA in the germline V gene. V was pared by 7 bases and J by 4 bases, with 9 bases of the junction left unmatched.

The genes are TRBV15 and TRBJ2-6, with TRBD1 as a possible D gene (6 bases). Germline CDR1 reads LNHNV; CDR2 reads YYDKDF (reference sequence). This CDR3 is 19 amino acids long. V gave up 0 bases and J gave up 4 bases, with 19 bases separating them. This chain's CDR3 is CATSREGAVASGGANVLTF. DNA of the CDR3: TGTGCCACCAGCAGAGAGGGGGCTGTCGCCTCGGGCGGGGCCAACGTCCTGACTTTC.

Details on this clonotype: With a much larger clone just one base away, this may be a read error. The chain links TRBV4-1 to TRBJ1-1; possible D gene TRBD1, 5 bases. CDR1 and CDR2 (germline): MGHRA, YSYEKL. The CDR3 has 13 amino acids. V lost 0 bases to trimming and J lost 11 bases, with 13 bases between them. The CDR3 sequence is CASSQDWGGTAFF. CDR3 DNA: TGCGCCAGCAGCCAAGATTGGGGGGGTACGGCTTTCTTT.

At least ten counts were recorded for this clonotype. The chain carries TRBV20-1 and TRBJ2-1; D gene uncertain. The germline gives CDR1 DFQATT, CDR2 SNEGSKA (reference sequence). CDR3 length equals 12 residues. Deletions cut 3 bases from V and 5 bases from J, with 8 bases between. The CDR3 sequence: CSARAVNNEQFF. The CDR3, as DNA: TGCAGTGCTAGGGCGGTTAACAATGAGCAGTTCTTC.

This clonotype was recorded many times. V and J are TRBV3-1 and TRBJ2-2, with 7 bases lining up with TRBD1. This CDR3 contains 13 residues. V trimming: 5 bases; J trimming: 9 bases; junction bases outside the gene matches: 6. The germline CDR1 and CDR2 sequences are LGHDT and YNNKEL (reference sequence). CDR3 sequence (DNA): TGTGCCAGCAGCTCCGGACAGGCCCGGGAGCTGTTTTTT. It yields the protein CASSSGQARELFF.

This clonotype has a count of ten or more. The chain has TRBV14 and TRBJ2-3, with D possibly TRBD2 on 5 matching bases. V was pared by 0 bases and J by 5 bases, with 12 bases between. This CDR3 region has 15 residues. Germline CDR1 is SGHDN and CDR2 is FVKESK. This CDR3 reads CASSQEGGSGDTQYF. The CDR3 DNA follows: TGTGCCAGCAGCCAAGAAGGAGGCTCCGGAGATACGCAGTATTTT.

The table lists this clonotype with many counts. V and J are TRBV12-3 or TRBV12-4 and TRBJ1-5; the match to TRBD1 covers 7 bases. The junction had 10 bases not matched to a gene; V was cut back by 6 bases and J by 2 bases. The CDR3 consists of 16 residues. In nucleotides, the CDR3 is TGTGCCAGCAGCCCGGACAGGACCTCTGGCAATCAGCCCCAGCATTTT. This gives the protein CASSPDRTSGNQPQHF.

This clonotype was detected ten times or more. The rearrangement links TRBV20-1 to TRBJ2-7, with 11 bases lining up with TRBD2. Germline values: CDR1 DFQATT, CDR2 SNEGSKA (reference sequence). With V trimmed by 4 bases and J by 5 bases, 7 bases remained unmatched. The CDR3 loop spans 14 amino acids. The CDR3 reads CSANLAGGFDEQYF. Written as DNA, the CDR3 is TGCAGTGCTAACCTAGCGGGAGGTTTTGACGAGCAGTACTTC.

This clonotype was observed many times. The rearrangement links TRBV5-1 to TRBJ2-1, with 9 bases matching TRBD2. This CDR3 is 13 amino acids long. In germline, CDR1 is SGHRS, CDR2 YFSETQ. The junction had 3 bases not matched to a gene; V was cut back by 7 bases and J by 4 bases. The CDR3 nucleotides are TGCGCCAGCCGGACTAGCGAGTACAATGAGCAGTTCTTC. This sequence encodes CASRTSEYNEQFF.

Here the CDR3 DNA reads TGTGCCAGCAGCTTAGCGGTATTCTCTGGGGCCAACGTCCTGACTTTC. Residues: CASSLAVFSGANVLTF. V gene TRBV7-2 combines with J gene TRBJ2-6; D ambiguous. The CDR3 sequence is 16 residues long. Looked up from germline, CDR1 is SGHTA and CDR2 is FQGNSA. Trimming left V 0 bases short and J 0 bases short, with 6 bases between.

This clonotype was detected ten times or more. This chain joins TRBV18 and TRBJ1-2; perhaps TRBD1 as D (5 bases). Trimming took off 6 bases at V and 9 bases at J, with 11 bases between the two ends. This CDR3 spans 11 amino acids. Looked up from germline, CDR1 is KGHSH and CDR2 is LQKENI. The CDR3 nucleotides are TGTGCCAGCTCGTCCCAGGACAGCTACACCTTC. Translation gives CASSSQDSYTF.